A single sample gave rise to the 12 T cell receptor beta chains below, sequenced in a study of CD8 T cells in ankylosing spondylitis. TCRdb itself ran the 5' RACE reads through MiXCR, one entry per CDR3 protein. Among roughly 280,000 distinct CDR3 sequences, roughly 20% were seen once, and the ten largest hold around 7.8%. Sequencing input: blood, either unsorted or a sorted T cell fraction (not recorded which). Receptors were obtained from a male donor with ankylosing spondylitis or in good health (not recorded which).

The table lists this clonotype with a few counts. For the CDR3, the DNA is TGTGCCAGCAGTTTCGGGACAGGGAATTCACCCCTCCACTTT. Protein sequence: CASSFGTGNSPLHF. The V call is TRBV6-5, the J call TRBJ1-6; TRBD1 agrees at 9 bases. The CDR3 is made up of 14 amino acids. Germline V gene data show CDR1 as MNHEY and CDR2 as SVGAGI. After removal of 4 bases from V and 7 bases from J, the junction contained 2 bases not matched to a gene.

The chain uses TRBV29-1 and TRBJ2-2; D is possibly TRBD1 (5 bases). V was cut by 2 bases and J by 5 bases, with 9 bases left in between. CDR3 length equals 13 residues. The germline gives CDR1 SQVTM, CDR2 ANQGSEA. CDR3 region: CSVESGWTGELFF. The CDR3 DNA follows: TGCAGCGTTGAATCAGGGTGGACCGGGGAGCTGTTTTTT.

CDR3 protein: CASRFGQSFNEKLFF. The CDR3 DNA is TGCGCCAGCAGGTTCGGACAGTCCTTTAATGAAAAACTGTTTTTT. The chain recombines TRBV5-1 with TRBJ1-4; a weak D match, TRBD1 (6 bases). Germline values: CDR1 SGHRS, CDR2 YFSETQ. V was shortened by 5 bases and J by 4 bases, with 15 bases between the two germline ends. This CDR3 region has 15 residues.

Notes on this clonotype: A single base separates this from a much larger clone, so it may be a read error. The chain links TRBV7-2 to TRBJ2-3, with unresolved D. V was pared by 1 base and J by 4 bases, with 9 bases between. CDR1 and CDR2 from the germline V gene are SGHTA and FQGNSA. This CDR3 region has 14 residues. The CDR3 DNA reads as TGTGCCAGCAGCTTAGGGGCGAAACCAGATACGCAGTATTTT. Translating it yields CASSLGAKPDTQYF. Looking up the rest from reference TRBV7-2 and TRBJ2-3 gives the full variable domain: GAGVSQSPSNKVTEKGKDVELRCDPISGHTALYWYRQSLGQGLEFLIYFQGNSAPDKSGLPSDRFSAERTGGSVSTLTIQRTQQEDSAVYLCASSLGAKPDTQYFGPGTRLTVL.

This clonotype was detected only a few times. CDR3 amino acids: CASSSGQGIV. CDR3 in DNA: TGCGCCAGCAGCTCGGGACAGGGAATCGTC. The chain joins TRBV5-1 to TRBJ2-7; TRBD1 matches at 9 bases. The germline V gene encodes CDR1 SGHRS and CDR2 YFSETQ. The CDR3 is made up of 10 amino acids.

This clonotype was recorded at least ten times. This rearrangement joins TRBV10-3 to TRBJ1-2, with D possibly being TRBD1 (5 bases). V gave up 7 bases and J gave up 0 bases, with 12 bases separating them. This CDR3 is built from 14 residues. Germline V gene data show CDR1 as ENHRY and CDR2 as SYGVKD. In nucleotides, the CDR3 is TGTGCCATCAATAGACAGACTTCTAACTATGGCTACACCTTC. Protein product: CAINRQTSNYGYTF.

The rearrangement links TRBV2 to TRBJ2-3; D is unresolved. V was trimmed by 6 bases and J by 1 base, leaving 17 bases between them. The CDR3 extends over 16 amino acids. Germline V gives CDR1 SNHLY, CDR2 FYNNEI. The CDR3 DNA sequence: TGTGCCAGCAGCTCCGGGCCCTGGGGTGGCACAGATACGCAGTATTTT. Residues: CASSSGPWGGTDTQYF.

This clonotype showed up just a few times. V gene TRBV28 combines with J gene TRBJ2-1; 9 bases map to TRBD1. Germline lookup yields CDR1 MDHEN and CDR2 SYDVKM. The junction had 4 bases not matched to a gene; V was cut back by 2 bases and J by 5 bases. The CDR3 consists of 15 residues. This chain's CDR3 is CASSLPGQGHNEQFF. Here the CDR3 DNA reads TGTGCCAGCAGTTTACCGGGACAGGGACACAATGAGCAGTTCTTC. Complete variable domain (other parts from reference TRBV28 and TRBJ2-1): DVKVTQSSRYLVKRTGEKVFLECVQDMDHENMFWYRQDPGLGLRLIYFSYDVKMKEKGDIPEGYSVSREKKERFSLILESASTNQTSMYLCASSLPGQGHNEQFFGPGTRLTVL.

This clonotype was detected only a few times. V usage is TRBV7-6 and J usage is TRBJ2-7; D not resolved. Germline V gives CDR1 SGHVS, CDR2 FNYEAQ. V lost 5 bases and J 5 bases, leaving 4 bases between the germline ends. There are 10 residues in the CDR3. CDR3 DNA: TGTGCCAGCAGCCTTCACGAGCAGTACGTC. Translating it yields CASSLHEQYV.

V is TRBV12-3 or TRBV12-4 and J is TRBJ2-6; D gene unclear. V was cut by 6 bases and J by 0 bases, with 15 bases left in between. The CDR3 runs to 17 residues. CDR3 DNA sequence: TGTGCCAGCAGCCTAACAAAATCCACCTCTGGGGCCAACGTCCTGACTTTC. This gives the protein CASSLTKSTSGANVLTF.

Here the CDR3 DNA reads TGTGCCAGCGGACGGGAAGGGGACAGATACAATGAGCAGTTCTTC. Translation: CASGREGDRYNEQFF. The chain uses TRBV6-1 and TRBJ2-1; the match to TRBD1 covers 7 bases. The CDR3 has 15 amino acids. Trimming took 8 bases from V and 4 from J; bases not matched to a gene: 11. Germline-derived CDR1 and CDR2 are MNHNS and SASEGT.

The rearrangement joins TRBV6-1 to TRBJ2-7; no definite D call. This CDR3 has 13 residues. V was trimmed by 7 bases and J by 2 bases, leaving 12 bases between them. Germline V gene lookup returns CDR1 MNHNS and CDR2 SASEGT. CDR3 nucleotides: TGTGCCAGCAAGATAAGCCCGGCCTACGAGCAGTACGTC. Its protein is CASKISPAYEQYV.